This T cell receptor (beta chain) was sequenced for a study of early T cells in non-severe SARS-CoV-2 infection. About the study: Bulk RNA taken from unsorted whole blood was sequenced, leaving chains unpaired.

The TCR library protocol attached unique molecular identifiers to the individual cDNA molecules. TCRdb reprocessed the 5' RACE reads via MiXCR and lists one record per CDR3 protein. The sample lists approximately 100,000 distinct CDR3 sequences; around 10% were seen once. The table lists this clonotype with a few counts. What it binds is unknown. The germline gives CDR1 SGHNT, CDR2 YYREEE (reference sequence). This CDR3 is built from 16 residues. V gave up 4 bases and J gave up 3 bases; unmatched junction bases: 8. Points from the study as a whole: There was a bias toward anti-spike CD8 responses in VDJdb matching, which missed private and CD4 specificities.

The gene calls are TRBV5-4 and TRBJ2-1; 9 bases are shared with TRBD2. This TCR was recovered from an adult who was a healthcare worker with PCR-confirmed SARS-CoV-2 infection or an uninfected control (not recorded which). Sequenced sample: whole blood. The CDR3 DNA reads TGTGCCAGCAGCCCCGGGACTAGCATTGGCTACAATGAGCAGTTCTTC. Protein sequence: CASSPGTSIGYNEQFF.